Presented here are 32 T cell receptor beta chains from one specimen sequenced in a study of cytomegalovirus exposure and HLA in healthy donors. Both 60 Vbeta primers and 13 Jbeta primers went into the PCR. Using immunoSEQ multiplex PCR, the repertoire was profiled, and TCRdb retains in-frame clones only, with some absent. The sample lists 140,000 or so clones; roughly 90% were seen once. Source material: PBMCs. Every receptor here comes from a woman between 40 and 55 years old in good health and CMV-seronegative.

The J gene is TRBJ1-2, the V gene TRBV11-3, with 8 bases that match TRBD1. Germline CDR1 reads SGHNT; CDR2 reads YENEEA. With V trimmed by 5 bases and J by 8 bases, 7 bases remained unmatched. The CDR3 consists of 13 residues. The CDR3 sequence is CASSTSGGSGYTF. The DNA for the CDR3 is TGTGCCAGCAGCACCTCAGGGGGCTCCGGCTACACCTTC.

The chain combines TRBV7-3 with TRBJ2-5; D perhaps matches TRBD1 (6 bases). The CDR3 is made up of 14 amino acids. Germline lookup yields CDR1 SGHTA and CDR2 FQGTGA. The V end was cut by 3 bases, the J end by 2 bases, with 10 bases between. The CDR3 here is CASSFGGLQETQYF. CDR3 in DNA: TGTGCCAGCAGCTTTGGGGGCTTACAAGAGACCCAGTACTTC.

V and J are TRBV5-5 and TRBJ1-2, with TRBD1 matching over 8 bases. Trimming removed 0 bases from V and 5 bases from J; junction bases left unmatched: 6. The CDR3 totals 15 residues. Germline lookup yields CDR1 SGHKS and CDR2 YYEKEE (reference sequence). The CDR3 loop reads CASSLVTGGGYGYTF. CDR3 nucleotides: TGTGCCAGCAGCTTGGTCACAGGGGGAGGGTATGGCTACACCTTC.

The CDR3 protein is CASGFSGGYTQYF. The CDR3 nucleotides are TGTGCTAGTGGTTTCTCAGGGGGCTATACGCAGTATTTT. The chain couples TRBV12-5 to TRBJ2-3; 8 bases map to TRBD1. Per the germline V gene, CDR1 is LGHNT and CDR2 is FRNRAP. The length of the CDR3 is 13 residues. After removal of 3 bases from V and 7 bases from J, the junction contained 3 bases not matched to a gene.

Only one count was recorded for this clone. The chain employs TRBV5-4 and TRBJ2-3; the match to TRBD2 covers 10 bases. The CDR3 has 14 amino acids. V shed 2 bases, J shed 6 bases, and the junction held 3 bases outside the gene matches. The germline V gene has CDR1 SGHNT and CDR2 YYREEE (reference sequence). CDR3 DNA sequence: TGTGCCAGCAGCTTAGCGGGAGGGGAGGATACGCAGTATTTT. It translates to CASSLAGGEDTQYF.

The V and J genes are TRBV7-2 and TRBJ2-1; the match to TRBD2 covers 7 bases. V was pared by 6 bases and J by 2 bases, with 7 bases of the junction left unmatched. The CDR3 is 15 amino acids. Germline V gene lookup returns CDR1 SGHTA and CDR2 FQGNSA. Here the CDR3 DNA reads TGTGCCAGCAGTAAAGAGGCGGGAGCCTACAATGAGCAGTTCTTC. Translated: CASSKEAGAYNEQFF.

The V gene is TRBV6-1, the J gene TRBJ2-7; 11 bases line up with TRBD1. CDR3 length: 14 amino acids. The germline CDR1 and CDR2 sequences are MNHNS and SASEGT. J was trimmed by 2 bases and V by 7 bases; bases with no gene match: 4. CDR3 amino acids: CASTGGQGAYEQYF. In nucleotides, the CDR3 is TGTGCCAGCACGGGGGGACAGGGGGCCTACGAGCAGTACTTC.

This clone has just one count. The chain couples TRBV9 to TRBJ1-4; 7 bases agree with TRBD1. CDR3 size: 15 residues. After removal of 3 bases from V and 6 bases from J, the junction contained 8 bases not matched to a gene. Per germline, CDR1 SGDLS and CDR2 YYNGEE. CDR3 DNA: TGTGCCAGCAGCGCCCCACAGGGGACCGATGAAAAACTGTTTTTT. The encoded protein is CASSAPQGTDEKLFF.

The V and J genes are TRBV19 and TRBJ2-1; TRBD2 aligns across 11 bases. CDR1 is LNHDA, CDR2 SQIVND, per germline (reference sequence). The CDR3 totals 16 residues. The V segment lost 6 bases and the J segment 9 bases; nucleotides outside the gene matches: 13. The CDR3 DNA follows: TGTGCCAGTAGCCTGGGACTAGCGGAGCCTGTGGTTGAGCAGTTCTTC. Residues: CASSLGLAEPVVEQFF.

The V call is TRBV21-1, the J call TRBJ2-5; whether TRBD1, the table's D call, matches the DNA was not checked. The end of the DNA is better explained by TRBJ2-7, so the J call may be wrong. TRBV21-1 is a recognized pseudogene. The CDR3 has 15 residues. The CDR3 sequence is CASSSRNRVSYEQYF. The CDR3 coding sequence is TGTGCCAGCAGCTCTCGTAACAGGGTTAGCTACGAGCAGTACTTC.

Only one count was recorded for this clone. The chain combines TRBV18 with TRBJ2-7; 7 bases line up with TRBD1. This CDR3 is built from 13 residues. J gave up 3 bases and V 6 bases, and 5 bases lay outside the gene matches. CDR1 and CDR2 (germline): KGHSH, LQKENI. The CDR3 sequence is CASSRAGGYEQYF. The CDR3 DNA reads TGTGCCAGCTCCCGAGCAGGGGGCTACGAGCAGTACTTC. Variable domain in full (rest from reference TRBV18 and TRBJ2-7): NAGVMQNPRHLVRRRGQEARLRCSPMKGHSHVYWYRQLPEEGLKFMVYLQKENIIDESGMPKERFSAEFPKEGPSILRIQQVVRGDSAAYFCASSRAGGYEQYFGPGTRLTVT.

CDR3 sequence (DNA): TGTGCCAGCGTTTCGAGGAGATTACCCACTGAAGCTTTCTTT. This encodes CASVSRRLPTEAFF. The rearrangement joins TRBV28 to TRBJ1-1; D not certain. From germline, CDR1 is MDHEN and CDR2 SYDVKM. This CDR3 region has 14 residues. Trimming took off 8 bases at V and 4 bases at J, with 17 bases between the two ends.

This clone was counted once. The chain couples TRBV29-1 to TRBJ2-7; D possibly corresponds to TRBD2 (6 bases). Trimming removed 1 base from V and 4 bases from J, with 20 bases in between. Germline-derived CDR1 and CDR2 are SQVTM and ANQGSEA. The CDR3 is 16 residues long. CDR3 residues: CSVEVGPDSGLYEQYF. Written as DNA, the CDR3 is TGCAGCGTTGAAGTGGGGCCGGACTCGGGACTTTACGAGCAGTACTTC.

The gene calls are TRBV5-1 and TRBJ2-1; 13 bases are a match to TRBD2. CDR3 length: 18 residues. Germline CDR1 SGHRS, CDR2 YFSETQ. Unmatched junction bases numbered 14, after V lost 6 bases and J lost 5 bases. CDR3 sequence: CASTRTSGSLTLDNEQFF. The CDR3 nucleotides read TGCGCCAGCACGAGGACTAGCGGGAGTCTAACCCTAGACAATGAGCAGTTCTTC.

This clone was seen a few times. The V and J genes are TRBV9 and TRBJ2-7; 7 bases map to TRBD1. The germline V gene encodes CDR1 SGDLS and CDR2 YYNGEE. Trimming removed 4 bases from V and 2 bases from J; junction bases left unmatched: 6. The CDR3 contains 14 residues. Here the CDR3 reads CASSPPTGPYEQYF. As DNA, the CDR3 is TGTGCCAGCAGCCCCCCGACAGGGCCCTACGAGCAGTACTTC.

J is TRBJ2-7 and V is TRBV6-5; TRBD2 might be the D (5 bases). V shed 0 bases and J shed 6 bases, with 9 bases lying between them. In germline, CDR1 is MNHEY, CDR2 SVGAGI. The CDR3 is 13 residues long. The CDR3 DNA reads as TGTGCCAGCAGTTACTCGTTTCGGGGCGAGCAGTACTTC. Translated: CASSYSFRGEQYF.

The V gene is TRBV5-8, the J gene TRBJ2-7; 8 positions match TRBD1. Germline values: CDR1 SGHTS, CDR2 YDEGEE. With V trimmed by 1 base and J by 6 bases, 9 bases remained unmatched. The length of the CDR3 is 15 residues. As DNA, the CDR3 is TGTGCCAGCAGCTTGCTTTCCCGGACAGGGAGCGAGCAGTACTTC. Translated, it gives CASSLLSRTGSEQYF.

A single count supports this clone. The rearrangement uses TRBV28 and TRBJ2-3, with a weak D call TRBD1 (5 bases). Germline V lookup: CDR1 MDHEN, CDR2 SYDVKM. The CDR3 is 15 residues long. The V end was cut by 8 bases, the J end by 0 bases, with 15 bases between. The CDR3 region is CASGTGYVSTDTQYF. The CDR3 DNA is TGTGCCAGCGGTACAGGCTACGTTAGCACAGATACGCAGTATTTT.

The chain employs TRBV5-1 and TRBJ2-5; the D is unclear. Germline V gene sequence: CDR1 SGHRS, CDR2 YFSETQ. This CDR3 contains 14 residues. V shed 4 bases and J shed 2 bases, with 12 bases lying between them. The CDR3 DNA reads TGCGCCAGCAGCGATGGCCCGAATCAAGAGACCCAGTACTTC. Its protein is CASSDGPNQETQYF. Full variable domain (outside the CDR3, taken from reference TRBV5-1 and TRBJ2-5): KAGVTQTPRYLIKTRGQQVTLSCSPISGHRSVSWYQQTPGQGLQFLFEYFSETQRNKGNFPGRFSGRQFSNSRSEMNVSTLELGDSALYLCASSDGPNQETQYFGPGTRLLVL.

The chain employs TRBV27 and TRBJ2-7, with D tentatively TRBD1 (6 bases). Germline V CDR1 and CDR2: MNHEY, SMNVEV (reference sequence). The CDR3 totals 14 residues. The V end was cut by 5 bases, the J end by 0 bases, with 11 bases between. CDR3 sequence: CASSTRGSSYEQYF. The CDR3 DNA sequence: TGTGCCAGCAGTACCAGGGGTAGCTCCTACGAGCAGTACTTC.

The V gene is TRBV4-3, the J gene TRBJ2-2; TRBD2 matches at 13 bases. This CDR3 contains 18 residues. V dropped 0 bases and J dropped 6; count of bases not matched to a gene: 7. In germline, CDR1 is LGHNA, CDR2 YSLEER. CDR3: CASSQDSLAGGAAGELFF. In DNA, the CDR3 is TGCGCCAGCAGCCAAGATTCACTAGCGGGAGGGGCGGCCGGGGAGCTGTTTTTT.

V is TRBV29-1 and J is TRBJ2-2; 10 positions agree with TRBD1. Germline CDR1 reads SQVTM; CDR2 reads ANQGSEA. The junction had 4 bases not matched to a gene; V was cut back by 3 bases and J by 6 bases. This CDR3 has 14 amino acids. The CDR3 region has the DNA TGCAGCGTTGAGACAGGGGGCGAAGCCGGGGAGCTGTTTTTT. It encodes CSVETGGEAGELFF.

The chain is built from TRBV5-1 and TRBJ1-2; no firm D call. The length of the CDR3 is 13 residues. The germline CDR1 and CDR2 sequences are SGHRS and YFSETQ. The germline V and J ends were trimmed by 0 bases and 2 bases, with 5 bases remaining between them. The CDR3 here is CASSLDKNYGYTF. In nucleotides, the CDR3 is TGCGCCAGCAGCTTGGACAAGAACTATGGCTACACCTTC.

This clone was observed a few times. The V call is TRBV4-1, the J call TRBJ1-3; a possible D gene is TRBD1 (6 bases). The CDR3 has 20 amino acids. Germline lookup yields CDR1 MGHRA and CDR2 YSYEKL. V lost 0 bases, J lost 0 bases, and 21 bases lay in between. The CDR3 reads CASSQDPPDRQMSSGNTIYF. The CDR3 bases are TGCGCCAGCAGCCAAGATCCCCCGGACAGACAAATGAGCTCTGGAAACACCATATATTTT.

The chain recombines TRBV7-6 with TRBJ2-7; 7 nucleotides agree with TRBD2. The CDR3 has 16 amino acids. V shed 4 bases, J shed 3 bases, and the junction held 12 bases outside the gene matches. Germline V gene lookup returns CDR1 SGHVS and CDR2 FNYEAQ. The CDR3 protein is CASSSVPREVGYEQYF. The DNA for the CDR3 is TGTGCCAGCAGCTCAGTCCCACGGGAGGTCGGCTACGAGCAGTACTTC.

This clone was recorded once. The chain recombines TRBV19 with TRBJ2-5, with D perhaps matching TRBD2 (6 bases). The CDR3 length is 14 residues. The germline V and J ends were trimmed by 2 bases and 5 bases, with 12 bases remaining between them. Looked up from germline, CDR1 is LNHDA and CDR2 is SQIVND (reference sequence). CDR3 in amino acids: CASSIRETPETQYF. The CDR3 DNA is TGTGCCAGTAGTATACGGGAGACGCCTGAGACCCAGTACTTC.

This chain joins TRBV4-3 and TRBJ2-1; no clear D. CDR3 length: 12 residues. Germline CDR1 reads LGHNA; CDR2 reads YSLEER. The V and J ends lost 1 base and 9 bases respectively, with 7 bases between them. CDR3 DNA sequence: TGCGCCAGCAGCCAAGCCCGGAGTGAGCAGTTCTTC. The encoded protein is CASSQARSEQFF.

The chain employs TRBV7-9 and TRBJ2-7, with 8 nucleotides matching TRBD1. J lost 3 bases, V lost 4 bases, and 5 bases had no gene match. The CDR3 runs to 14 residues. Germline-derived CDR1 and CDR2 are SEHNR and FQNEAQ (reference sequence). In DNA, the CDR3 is TGTGCCAGCAGCTCCCCGGGACAGGTCTACGAGCAGTACTTC. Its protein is CASSSPGQVYEQYF.

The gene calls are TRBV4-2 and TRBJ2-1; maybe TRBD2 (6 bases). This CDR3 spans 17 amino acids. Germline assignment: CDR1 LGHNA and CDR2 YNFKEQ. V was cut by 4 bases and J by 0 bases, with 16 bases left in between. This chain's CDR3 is CASSPGTATSSYNEQFF. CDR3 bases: TGTGCCAGCAGCCCAGGGACTGCAACAAGCTCCTACAATGAGCAGTTCTTC.

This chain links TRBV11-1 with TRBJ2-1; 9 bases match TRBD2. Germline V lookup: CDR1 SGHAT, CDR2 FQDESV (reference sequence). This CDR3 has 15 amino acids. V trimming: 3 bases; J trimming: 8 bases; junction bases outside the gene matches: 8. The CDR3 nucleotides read TGTGCCAGCAGCTTGGGTCTAGCGGGGTTATATGAGCAGTTCTTC. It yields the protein CASSLGLAGLYEQFF.

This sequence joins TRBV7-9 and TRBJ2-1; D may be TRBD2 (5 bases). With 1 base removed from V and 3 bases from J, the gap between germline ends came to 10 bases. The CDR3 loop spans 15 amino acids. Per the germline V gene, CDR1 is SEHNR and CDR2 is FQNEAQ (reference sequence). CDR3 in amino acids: CASSLGTFLYNEQFF. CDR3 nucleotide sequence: TGTGCCAGCAGCTTAGGGACTTTTCTCTACAATGAGCAGTTCTTC. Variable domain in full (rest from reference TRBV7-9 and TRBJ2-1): DTGVSQNPRHKITKRGQNVTFRCDPISEHNRLYWYRQTLGQGPEFLTYFQNEAQLEKSRLLSDRFSAERPKGSFSTLEIQRTEQGDSAMYLCASSLGTFLYNEQFFGPGTRLTVL.

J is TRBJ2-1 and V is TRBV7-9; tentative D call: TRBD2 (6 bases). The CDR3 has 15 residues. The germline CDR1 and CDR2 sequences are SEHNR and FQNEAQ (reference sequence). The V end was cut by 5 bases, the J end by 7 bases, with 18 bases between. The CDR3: CASSGGVLHQNEQFF. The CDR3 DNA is TGTGCCAGCAGCGGAGGGGTCCTACATCAGAATGAGCAGTTCTTC.